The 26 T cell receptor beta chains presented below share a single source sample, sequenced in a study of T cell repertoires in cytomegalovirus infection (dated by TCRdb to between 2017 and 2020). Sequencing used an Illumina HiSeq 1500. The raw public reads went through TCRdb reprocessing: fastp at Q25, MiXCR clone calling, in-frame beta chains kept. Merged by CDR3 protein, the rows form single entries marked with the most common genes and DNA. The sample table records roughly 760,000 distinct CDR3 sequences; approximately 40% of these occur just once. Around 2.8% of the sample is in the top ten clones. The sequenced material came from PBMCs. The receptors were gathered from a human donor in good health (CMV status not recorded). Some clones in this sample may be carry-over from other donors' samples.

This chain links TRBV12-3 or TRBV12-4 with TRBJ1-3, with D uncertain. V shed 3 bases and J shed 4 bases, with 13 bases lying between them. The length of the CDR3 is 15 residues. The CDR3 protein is CASSFGSAGGNTIYF. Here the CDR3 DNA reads TGTGCCAGCAGTTTCGGCTCGGCGGGAGGAAACACCATATATTTT.

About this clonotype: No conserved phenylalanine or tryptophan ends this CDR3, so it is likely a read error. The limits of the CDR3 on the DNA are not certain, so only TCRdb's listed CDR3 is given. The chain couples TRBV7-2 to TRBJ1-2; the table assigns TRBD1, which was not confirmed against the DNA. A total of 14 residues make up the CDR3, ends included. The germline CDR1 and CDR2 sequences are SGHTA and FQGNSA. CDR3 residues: CASSPETGPYGYTL.

The CDR3 bases are TGCGCCAGCAGCCAAGTTGCGAGACCCGGGGTTTACGAGCAGTACTTC. It specifies CASSQVARPGVYEQYF. This sequence joins TRBV4-1 and TRBJ2-7; tentative D call: TRBD2 (5 bases). V dropped 1 base and J dropped 4 bases, with 17 bases sitting between them. The length of the CDR3 is 16 residues. Germline V CDR1 and CDR2: MGHRA, YSYEKL.

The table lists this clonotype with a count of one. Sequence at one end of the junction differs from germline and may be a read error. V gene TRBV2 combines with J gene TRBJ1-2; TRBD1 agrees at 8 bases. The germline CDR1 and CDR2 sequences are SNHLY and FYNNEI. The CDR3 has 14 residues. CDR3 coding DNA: TGTGCCAGCAGTGAACAGGGGGCTTACTATGGCTCCACCTTC. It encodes CASSEQGAYYGSTF.

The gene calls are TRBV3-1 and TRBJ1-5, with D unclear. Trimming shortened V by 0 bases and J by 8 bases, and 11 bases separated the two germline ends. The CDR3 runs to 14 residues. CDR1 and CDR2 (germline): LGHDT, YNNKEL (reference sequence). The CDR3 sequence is CASSQDLSPKPQHF. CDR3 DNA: TGTGCCAGCAGCCAAGATTTGTCTCCTAAGCCCCAGCATTTT.

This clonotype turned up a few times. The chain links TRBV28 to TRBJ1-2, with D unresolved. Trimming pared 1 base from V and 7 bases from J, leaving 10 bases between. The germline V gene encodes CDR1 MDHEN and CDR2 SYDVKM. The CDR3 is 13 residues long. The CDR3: CASSLSWSRGYTF. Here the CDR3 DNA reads TGTGCCAGCAGTTTATCTTGGAGTCGTGGCTACACCTTC.

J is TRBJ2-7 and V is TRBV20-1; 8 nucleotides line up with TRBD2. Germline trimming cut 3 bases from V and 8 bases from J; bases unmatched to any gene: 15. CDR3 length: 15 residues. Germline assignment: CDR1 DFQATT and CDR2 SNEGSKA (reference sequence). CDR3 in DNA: TGCAGTGCTAGTCTCTTTAGCGGGACTTCGTCTCAGCAGTACTTC. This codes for CSASLFSGTSSQQYF.

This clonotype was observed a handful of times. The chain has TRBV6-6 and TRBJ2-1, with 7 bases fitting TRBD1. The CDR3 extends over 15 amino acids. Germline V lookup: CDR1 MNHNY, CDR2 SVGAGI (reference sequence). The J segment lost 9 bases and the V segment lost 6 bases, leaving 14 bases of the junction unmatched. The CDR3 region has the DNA TGTGCCAGCAGGGACCAGGGACAGATAAATGGTGAGCAGTTCTTC. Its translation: CASRDQGQINGEQFF.

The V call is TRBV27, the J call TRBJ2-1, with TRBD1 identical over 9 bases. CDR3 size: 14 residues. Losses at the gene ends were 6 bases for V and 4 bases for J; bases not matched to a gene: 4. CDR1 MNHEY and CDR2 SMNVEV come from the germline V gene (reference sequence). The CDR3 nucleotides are TGTGCCAGCAGGATGACAGGGGGTTACAATGAGCAGTTCTTC. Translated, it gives CASRMTGGYNEQFF.

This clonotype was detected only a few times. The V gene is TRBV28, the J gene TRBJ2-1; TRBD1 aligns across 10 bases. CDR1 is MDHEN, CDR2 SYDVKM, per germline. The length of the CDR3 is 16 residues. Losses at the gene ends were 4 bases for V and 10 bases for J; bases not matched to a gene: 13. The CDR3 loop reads CASSSTRDRGSPEQFF. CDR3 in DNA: TGTGCCAGCAGTTCGACCCGGGACAGGGGTAGTCCCGAGCAGTTCTTC.

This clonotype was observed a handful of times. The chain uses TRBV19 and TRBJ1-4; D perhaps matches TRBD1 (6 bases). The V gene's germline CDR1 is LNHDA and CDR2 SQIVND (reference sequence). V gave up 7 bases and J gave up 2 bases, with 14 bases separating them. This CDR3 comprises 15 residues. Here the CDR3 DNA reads TGTGCCAGTAAGGTGATCGGGGGCACTAATGAAAAACTGTTTTTT. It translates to CASKVIGGTNEKLFF.

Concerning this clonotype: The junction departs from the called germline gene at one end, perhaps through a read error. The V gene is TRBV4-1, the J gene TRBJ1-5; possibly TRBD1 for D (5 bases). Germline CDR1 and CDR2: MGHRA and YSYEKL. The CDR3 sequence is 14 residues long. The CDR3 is CANSWRGENQPQHF. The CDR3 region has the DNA TGTGCCAACAGTTGGCGGGGGGAAAATCAGCCCCAGCATTTT.

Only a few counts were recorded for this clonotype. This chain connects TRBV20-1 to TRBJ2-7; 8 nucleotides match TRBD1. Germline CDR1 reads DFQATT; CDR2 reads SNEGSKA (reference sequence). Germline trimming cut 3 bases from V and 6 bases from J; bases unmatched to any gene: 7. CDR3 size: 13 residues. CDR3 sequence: CSASLDRVREQYF. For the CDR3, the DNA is TGCAGTGCTAGTTTGGACAGGGTCCGCGAGCAGTACTTC.

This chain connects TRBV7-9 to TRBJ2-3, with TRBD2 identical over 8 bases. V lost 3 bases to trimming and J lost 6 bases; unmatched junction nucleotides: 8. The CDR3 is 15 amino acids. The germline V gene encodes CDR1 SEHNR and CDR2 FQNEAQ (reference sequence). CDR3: CASSFSAGGGDTQYF. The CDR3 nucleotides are TGTGCCAGCAGCTTTTCCGCGGGGGGAGGGGATACGCAGTATTTT. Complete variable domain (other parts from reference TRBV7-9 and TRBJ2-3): DTGVSQNPRHKITKRGQNVTFRCDPISEHNRLYWYRQTLGQGPEFLTYFQNEAQLEKSRLLSDRFSAERPKGSFSTLEIQRTEQGDSAMYLCASSFSAGGGDTQYFGPGTRLTVL.

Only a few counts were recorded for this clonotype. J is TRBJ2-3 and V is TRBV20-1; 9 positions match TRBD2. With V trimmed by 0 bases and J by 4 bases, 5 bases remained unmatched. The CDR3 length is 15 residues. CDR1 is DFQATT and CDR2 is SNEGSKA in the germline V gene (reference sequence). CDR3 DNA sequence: TGCAGTGCTAGAGATCCAGCGGGGGGTCCAGATACGCAGTATTTT. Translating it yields CSARDPAGGPDTQYF.

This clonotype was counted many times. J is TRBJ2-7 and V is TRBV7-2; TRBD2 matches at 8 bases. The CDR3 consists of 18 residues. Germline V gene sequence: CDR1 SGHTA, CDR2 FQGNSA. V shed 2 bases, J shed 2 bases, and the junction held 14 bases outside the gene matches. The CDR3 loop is CASSLKGRSGGAAYEQYF. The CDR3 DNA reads TGTGCCAGCAGCTTAAAGGGGAGATCGGGGGGGGCCGCCTACGAGCAGTACTTC.

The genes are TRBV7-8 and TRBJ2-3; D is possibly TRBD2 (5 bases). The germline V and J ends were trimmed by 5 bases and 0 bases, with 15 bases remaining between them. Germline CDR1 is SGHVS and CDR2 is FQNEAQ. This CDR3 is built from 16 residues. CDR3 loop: CASSTGRGQSTDTQYF. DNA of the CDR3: TGTGCCAGCAGCACCGGACGGGGTCAGAGCACAGATACGCAGTATTTT.

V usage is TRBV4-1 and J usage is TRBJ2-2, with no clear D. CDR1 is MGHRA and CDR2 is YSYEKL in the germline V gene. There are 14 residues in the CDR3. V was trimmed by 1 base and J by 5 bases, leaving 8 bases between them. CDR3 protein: CASSQVDGTGELFF. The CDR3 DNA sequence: TGCGCCAGCAGCCAAGTAGACGGGACCGGGGAGCTGTTTTTT.

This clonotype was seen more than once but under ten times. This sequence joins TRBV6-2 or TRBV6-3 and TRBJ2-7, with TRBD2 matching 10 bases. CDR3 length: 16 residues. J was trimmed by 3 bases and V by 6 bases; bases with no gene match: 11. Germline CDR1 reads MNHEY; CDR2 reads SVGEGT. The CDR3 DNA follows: TGTGCCAGCAGCTCGATCCCGGGACTAGCGATCTACGAGCAGTACTTC. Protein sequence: CASSSIPGLAIYEQYF.

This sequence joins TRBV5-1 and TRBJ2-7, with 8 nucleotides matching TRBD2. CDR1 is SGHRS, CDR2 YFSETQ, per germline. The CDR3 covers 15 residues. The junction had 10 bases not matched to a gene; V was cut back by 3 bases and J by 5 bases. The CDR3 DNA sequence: TGCGCCAGCAGCTACGCCGGACTAGCCGGGAACGAGCAGTACTTC. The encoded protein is CASSYAGLAGNEQYF.

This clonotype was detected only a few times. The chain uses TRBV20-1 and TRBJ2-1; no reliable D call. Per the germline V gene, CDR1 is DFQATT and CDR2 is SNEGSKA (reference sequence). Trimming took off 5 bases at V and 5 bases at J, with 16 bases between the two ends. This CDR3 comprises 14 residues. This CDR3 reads CSAPDAAINNEQFF. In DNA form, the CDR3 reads TGCAGTGCTCCGGACGCGGCCATTAACAATGAGCAGTTCTTC.

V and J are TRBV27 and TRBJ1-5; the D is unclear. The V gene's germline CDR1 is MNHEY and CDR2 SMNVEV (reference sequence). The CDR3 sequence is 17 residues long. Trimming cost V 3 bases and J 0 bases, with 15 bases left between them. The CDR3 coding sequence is TGTGCCAGCAGTTTCTCTCAGACCGAGTATAGCAATCAGCCCCAGCATTTT. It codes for CASSFSQTEYSNQPQHF.

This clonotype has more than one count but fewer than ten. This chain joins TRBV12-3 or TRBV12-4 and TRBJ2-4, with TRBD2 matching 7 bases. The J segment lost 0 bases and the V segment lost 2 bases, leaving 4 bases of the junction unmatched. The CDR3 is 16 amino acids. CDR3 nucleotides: TGTGCCAGCAGTTTAAGGGCGGGAGAAGCCAAAAACATTCAGTACTTC. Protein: CASSLRAGEAKNIQYF.

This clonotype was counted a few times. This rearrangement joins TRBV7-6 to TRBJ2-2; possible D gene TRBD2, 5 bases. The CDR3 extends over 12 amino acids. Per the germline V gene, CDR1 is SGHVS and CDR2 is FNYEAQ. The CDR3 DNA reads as TGTGCTAGCGCCTCTGGCACCGGGGAGCTGTTTTTT. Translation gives CASASGTGELFF.

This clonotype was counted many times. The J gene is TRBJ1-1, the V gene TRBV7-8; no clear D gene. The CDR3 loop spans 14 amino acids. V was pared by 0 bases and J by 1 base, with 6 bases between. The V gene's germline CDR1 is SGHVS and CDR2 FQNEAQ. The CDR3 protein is CASSLALQNTEAFF. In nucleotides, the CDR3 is TGTGCCAGCAGCTTAGCGCTCCAGAACACTGAAGCTTTCTTT.

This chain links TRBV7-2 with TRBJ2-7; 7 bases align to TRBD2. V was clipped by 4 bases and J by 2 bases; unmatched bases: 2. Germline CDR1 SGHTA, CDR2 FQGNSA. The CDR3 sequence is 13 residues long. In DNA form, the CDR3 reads TGTGCCAGCAGCTCACTAGCGACCTACGAGCAGTACTTC. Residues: CASSSLATYEQYF.